The clone carrying this T cell receptor (beta chain) was observed at least ten times. Its matching antigen is unknown. The source of the sample is a study of identical twins. Study observations and caveats: Weaker excess sharing between twins was seen in beta out-of-frame sequences. Out-of-frame alpha sequences common to twins were enriched for low generation probability.

V was cut by 0 bases and J by 4 bases, with 7 bases left in between. Germline CDR1 reads ENHRY; CDR2 reads SYGVKD. The CDR3 loop spans 13 amino acids. Template switching added a universal primer site, and cDNA bore unique molecular identifiers. TCRdb fed the 5' RACE reads into MiXCR, producing one record per CDR3 protein. The data show 500,000 to 700,000 distinct CDR3 sequences, about 7% seen once. This sample also appeared in a second study, on yellow fever vaccine responses in identical twins.

The chain uses TRBV10-3 and TRBJ2-7, with a tentative D call TRBD2 (5 bases). The sequence came from a young woman in good health. Sequencing was done on a sample of PBMCs. The CDR3 reads CAISESRDYEQYF. In DNA form, the CDR3 reads TGTGCCATCAGTGAGTCGAGGGATTACGAGCAGTACTTC.